Included here is one T cell receptor (beta chain) sequence, with context. As yet, its antigen is unknown. The length of the CDR3 is 14 residues. With 6 bases removed from V and 5 bases from J, the gap between germline ends came to 11 bases. Germline values: CDR1 WSHSY, CDR2 SAAADI. The source of the sample is a study of breast tumors, draining lymph nodes, adjacent tissues. TCRdb re-analysed the multiplex PCR reads in MiXCR, keeping a single row per CDR3 protein. The table shows approximately 230,000 distinct CDR3 sequences, with less than 40% occurring only once. Study outcomes and limitations: Luminal-like breast cancer showed significantly greater tumor-nontumor repertoire similarity than basal-like breast cancer did. That most tumor T cells come from lymph nodes remained unproven. Tumor TCR diversity was below lymph nodes but above nontumor tissue.

The lymph nodes were axillary draining lymph nodes from breast cancer patients. This receptor was taken from a female donor with breast cancer. Some clones in this sample may be carry-over from other donors' samples. This rearrangement joins TRBV10-2 to TRBJ1-6, with D uncertain. Specimen: axillary lymph node tissue. The CDR3, as DNA: TGCGCCAGCAGGATCTGGCAGGATAATTCACCCCTCCACTTT. It specifies CASRIWQDNSPLHF.